The following is a TCR beta chain sequence with its context. Its target is unknown. This sample is part of a study of regulatory T cells in long-lasting Graves disease. The wider study: Positive TSH receptor antibodies alongside over 5 years of antithyroid drugs were what marked Graves' disease as persistent. Notes on the study in general: Persistent disease showed a preference for TRBV28, TRBJ1-2 and TRBJ2-5. The persistent group shared some 2,700 public clonotypes, more than the roughly 970 shared by new patients.

TCR beta libraries were built with iRepertoire HTBI primers and Arm-PCR of CDR3 regions. TCRdb processed the multiplex PCR reads anew with MiXCR; each CDR3 protein has one entry. The table records a few hundred thousand distinct CDR3 sequences, roughly 25% of them present only once. V lost 3 bases, J lost 3 bases, and 12 bases lay in between. The CDR3 sequence is 14 residues long. CDR1 is LNHNV and CDR2 is YYDKDF in the germline V gene (reference sequence). The time point was: persistent/refractory GD, antithyroid drugs over 5 years with positive TRAb. Researchers made the TCR library from RNA that was extracted from PBMCs.

Sequencing used peripheral blood mononuclear cells (PBMCs), obtained when the disease was refractory, from a patient treated with antithyroid drugs. The chain joins TRBV15 to TRBJ2-7, with D possibly TRBD2 on 5 matching bases. The clonotype originates from a woman aged 40 to 50 with Graves disease. The CDR3 region is CATSRGVGGYEQYF. As DNA, the CDR3 is TGTGCCACCAGCAGGGGAGTGGGTGGCTACGAGCAGTACTTC.